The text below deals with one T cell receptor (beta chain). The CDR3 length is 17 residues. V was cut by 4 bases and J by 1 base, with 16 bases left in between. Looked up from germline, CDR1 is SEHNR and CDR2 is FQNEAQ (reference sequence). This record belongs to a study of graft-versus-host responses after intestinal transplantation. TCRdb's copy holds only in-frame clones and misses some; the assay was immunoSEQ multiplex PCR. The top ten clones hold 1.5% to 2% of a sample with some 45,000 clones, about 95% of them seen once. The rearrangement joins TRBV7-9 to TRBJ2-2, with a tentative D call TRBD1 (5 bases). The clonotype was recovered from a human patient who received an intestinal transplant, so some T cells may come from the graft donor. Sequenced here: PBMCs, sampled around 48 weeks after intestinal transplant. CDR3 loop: CASSSGRVPLNTGELFF. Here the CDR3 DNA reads TGTGCCAGCAGCTCAGGCAGGGTACCACTGAACACCGGGGAGCTGTTTTTT.